The 9 T cell receptor beta chains presented below share a single source sample, sequenced in a study of blood T cell repertoires in COVID-19. Produced via immunoSEQ multiplex PCR; TCRdb's table is partial and in-frame only. In the table there are about 140,000 clones, approximately 79% of which are singletons. Sequenced: peripheral blood. These receptors originate from a man aged 55 to 70 with acute or convalescent COVID-19.

This clone was seen at least ten times. This chain uses TRBV2 with TRBJ2-2; 9 bases are shared with TRBD1. The CDR3 has 13 residues. The V segment lost 6 bases and the J segment 7 bases; nucleotides outside the gene matches: 3. Germline V gives CDR1 SNHLY, CDR2 FYNNEI. The CDR3 bases are TGTGCCAGCAGCGGACAGGGGTTCGGGGAGCTGTTTTTT. Protein: CASSGQGFGELFF.

This chain joins TRBV7-9 and TRBJ2-7, with 11 bases that match TRBD2. This CDR3 contains 15 residues. Germline V gene data show CDR1 as SEHNR and CDR2 as FQNEAQ (reference sequence). V dropped 5 bases and J dropped 0; count of bases not matched to a gene: 3. The CDR3 region has the DNA TGTGCCAGCAGCCCCACTAGCGGGAGCTCCTACGAGCAGTACTTC. Translating gives CASSPTSGSSYEQYF. Supplemented by reference TRBV7-9 and TRBJ2-7, the full variable domain reads DTGVSQNPRHKITKRGQNVTFRCDPISEHNRLYWYRQTLGQGPEFLTYFQNEAQLEKSRLLSDRFSAERPKGSFSTLEIQRTEQGDSAMYLCASSPTSGSSYEQYFGPGTRLTVT.

The chain uses TRBV19 and TRBJ1-1; possible D gene TRBD1, 5 bases. The CDR3 contains 17 residues. Germline-derived CDR1 and CDR2 are LNHDA and SQIVND (reference sequence). V was shortened by 5 bases and J by 0 bases, with 19 bases between the two germline ends. The CDR3 DNA follows: TGTGCCAGTAGTGCCCGGGCCACAGGAAATATGAACACTGAAGCTTTCTTT. This encodes CASSARATGNMNTEAFF.

In nucleotides, the CDR3 is TGTGCCAGCAGCTTACAAGGGGCTAGCACTGAAGCTTTCTTT. Encoded protein: CASSLQGASTEAFF. The J gene is TRBJ1-1, the V gene TRBV7-8, with D perhaps TRBD1 (5 bases). CDR3 size: 14 residues. The germline V gene has CDR1 SGHVS and CDR2 FQNEAQ. V lost 2 bases and J 4 bases, leaving 11 bases between the germline ends.

The chain carries TRBV25-1 and TRBJ1-4; TRBD1 agrees at 9 bases. Germline V lookup: CDR1 MGHDK, CDR2 SYGVNS. The CDR3 runs to 14 residues. Unmatched junction bases numbered 5, after V lost 4 bases and J lost 8 bases. In DNA form, the CDR3 reads TGTGCCAGCAGTGTGGGACAGGGAAAAGAAAAACTGTTTTTT. Translating it yields CASSVGQGKEKLFF.

Points on this clone: The sample has other DNA sequences that encode this CDR3 too. The rearrangement links TRBV19 to TRBJ1-1; the match to TRBD1 covers 9 bases. V was clipped by 6 bases and J by 1 base; unmatched bases: 3. The CDR3 is 14 residues long. Germline lookup yields CDR1 LNHDA and CDR2 SQIVND (reference sequence). CDR3: CASSTQGANTEAFF. CDR3 DNA sequence: TGTGCCAGTAGCACACAGGGGGCGAACACTGAAGCTTTCTTT.

This clone came up a few times. The V call is TRBV7-2, the J call TRBJ1-6, with D unresolved. The CDR3 totals 15 residues. Per the germline V gene, CDR1 is SGHTA and CDR2 is FQGNSA. V shed 5 bases and J shed 7 bases, with 15 bases lying between them. The CDR3 DNA is TGTGCCAGCAGCACAGACTGGGCGGGAAATTCACCCCTCCACTTT. This gives the protein CASSTDWAGNSPLHF.

V and J are TRBV7-6 and TRBJ2-6; 9 nucleotides line up with TRBD1. The V gene's germline CDR1 is SGHVS and CDR2 FNYEAQ. Losses at the gene ends were 5 bases for V and 0 bases for J; bases not matched to a gene: 8. The CDR3 totals 18 residues. The CDR3 spells CASSPPGQGLSGANVLTF. The DNA of the CDR3 is TGTGCCAGCAGCCCCCCGGGACAGGGACTCTCTGGGGCCAACGTCCTGACTTTC.

The chain employs TRBV18 and TRBJ1-4; D is uncertain. The CDR3 sequence is 15 residues long. V was shortened by 3 bases and J by 0 bases, with 8 bases between the two germline ends. Looked up from germline, CDR1 is KGHSH and CDR2 is LQKENI. CDR3 residues: CASSPRSSTNEKLFF. The CDR3 DNA sequence: TGTGCCAGCTCACCCCGGAGCTCAACTAATGAAAAACTGTTTTTT.